These 22 T cell receptor beta chains were all obtained from the same sample, sequenced in a study of blood T cell repertoires in COVID-19. The method was immunoSEQ multiplex PCR; TCRdb's version includes in-frame clones alone and lacks a portion of them. The sample has over 300,000 clones, 90% seen once. The sample consisted of peripheral blood. The receptors stem from a man aged 18 to 30 with active or convalescent COVID-19.

This sequence joins TRBV19 and TRBJ1-6; D gene uncertain. The germline gives CDR1 LNHDA, CDR2 SQIVND (reference sequence). The CDR3 is 14 residues long. V lost 6 bases and J lost 3, with 9 bases in between. The CDR3 nucleotides are TGTGCCAGTAGCCTAACTTTCTATAATTCACCCCTCCACTTT. Residues: CASSLTFYNSPLHF.

The chain joins TRBV7-2 to TRBJ2-3; perhaps TRBD1 as D (5 bases). Trimming took 0 bases from V and 4 from J, leaving 11 bases between them. CDR1 is SGHTA and CDR2 is FQGNSA in the germline V gene. The CDR3 runs 15 residues. The CDR3 sequence: CASSLALLQADTQYF. In DNA form, the CDR3 reads TGTGCCAGCAGCTTAGCTCTCTTACAGGCAGATACGCAGTATTTT.

To note about this clone: This CDR3 is also generated by other DNA sequences in the sample. This chain joins TRBV12-3 or TRBV12-4 and TRBJ1-1, with 8 bases lining up with TRBD1. With V trimmed by 5 bases and J by 4 bases, 3 bases remained unmatched. The CDR3 is 13 residues long. CDR3 sequence (DNA): TGTGCCAGCAGTGCAACAGGGGGCACTGAAGCTTTCTTT. The encoded protein is CASSATGGTEAFF.

This chain joins TRBV30 and TRBJ2-7; a possible D gene is TRBD2 (5 bases). The CDR3 spans 14 residues. The ends were cut back, 6 bases at V and 0 bases at J, with 15 bases in the middle. CDR1 is GTSNPN, CDR2 SVGIG, per germline (reference sequence). CDR3 bases: TGTGCCTGCTATAGCGTTGGGAGCTCCTACGAGCAGTACTTC. It yields the protein CACYSVGSSYEQYF.

This clone was counted only a few times. The V call is TRBV21-1, the J call TRBJ1-2; TRBD1 is taken as the D call from the table, unchecked against the DNA. TRBV21-1 constitutes a pseudogene. CDR3 length: 15 amino acids. DNA for the CDR3: TGTGCCAGCAGCAAAAGACCACAGGGTTTCTATGGCTACACCTTC. Translating it yields CASSKRPQGFYGYTF.

V and J are TRBV13 and TRBJ1-1; 9 bases fit TRBD1. Germline V CDR1 and CDR2: PRHDT, FYEKMQ (reference sequence). CDR3 size: 14 residues. After removal of 3 bases from V and 5 bases from J, the junction contained 4 bases not matched to a gene. CDR3 loop: CASSFNRGLTEAFF. The CDR3 DNA reads TGTGCCAGCAGCTTCAACAGGGGGCTTACTGAAGCTTTCTTT.

Notes on this clone: At one end, the junction sequence differs from germline, possibly due to a read error. This chain joins TRBV5-6 and TRBJ2-6; a possible D gene is TRBD2 (6 bases). CDR3 size: 17 residues. Looked up from germline, CDR1 is SGHDT and CDR2 is YYEEEE. The CDR3 DNA reads as TGTGCCAGCAGCTTAGGGTGGAGGGACTCTGGGGCCAACGTGCTGACTTTC. Translation gives CASSLGWRDSGANVLTF.

V and J are TRBV4-2 and TRBJ1-2; TRBD1 aligns across 7 bases. This CDR3 is 13 amino acids long. J gave up 0 bases and V 8 bases, and 3 bases lay outside the gene matches. Germline V CDR1 and CDR2: LGHNA, YNFKEQ. CDR3 residues: CASGDSSNYGYTF. As DNA, the CDR3 is TGTGCCAGCGGGGACAGTTCTAACTATGGCTACACCTTC.

The chain uses TRBV5-1 and TRBJ1-2, with a weak D call TRBD1 (5 bases). The germline gives CDR1 SGHRS, CDR2 YFSETQ. V gave up 0 bases and J gave up 5 bases, with 11 bases separating them. The CDR3 is 14 amino acids. The CDR3 protein is CASSLEKGLYGYTF. CDR3 sequence (DNA): TGCGCCAGCAGCTTGGAAAAGGGGTTATATGGCTACACCTTC.

V usage is TRBV6-5 and J usage is TRBJ2-7, with D possibly matching TRBD2 (6 bases). There are 14 residues in the CDR3. V gave up 9 bases and J gave up 3 bases, with 18 bases separating them. The germline V gene has CDR1 MNHEY and CDR2 SVGAGI. Here the CDR3 reads CARIPGRTNYEQYF. The CDR3 bases are TGTGCCAGGATACCGGGACGGACTAACTACGAGCAGTACTTC.

The genes are TRBV4-3 and TRBJ2-3; 13 nucleotides match TRBD2. V trimming: 4 bases; J trimming: 0 bases; junction bases outside the gene matches: 1. Per germline, CDR1 LGHNA and CDR2 YSLEER. This CDR3 spans 16 amino acids. For the CDR3, the DNA is TGCGCCAGCAGCCGGGGACTAGCGGGAAGCACAGATACGCAGTATTTT. As protein: CASSRGLAGSTDTQYF.

This chain connects TRBV27 to TRBJ1-2; D remains ambiguous. Trimming stripped 5 bases from V and 5 bases from J, with 15 bases between. The CDR3 spans 14 residues. Germline V gives CDR1 MNHEY, CDR2 SMNVEV (reference sequence). The CDR3 nucleotides are TGTGCCAGCAGTCCCCAGGCAGTGGGTTATGGCTACACCTTC. The encoded protein is CASSPQAVGYGYTF.

This CDR3 reads CASSPGLAGVTGELFF. CDR3 nucleotides: TGTGCCAGCAGCCCCGGACTAGCGGGAGTCACCGGGGAGCTGTTTTTT. This rearrangement joins TRBV7-3 to TRBJ2-2; 13 bases line up with TRBD2. This CDR3 is 16 amino acids long. In germline, CDR1 is SGHTA, CDR2 FQGTGA. V gave up 5 bases and J gave up 4 bases; unmatched junction bases: 4. The complete variable domain, with remaining parts taken from reference TRBV7-3 and TRBJ2-2, reads GAGVSQTPSNKVTEKGKYVELRCDPISGHTALYWYRQSLGQGPEFLIYFQGTGAADDSGLPNDRFFAVRPEGSVSTLKIQRTERGDSAVYLCASSPGLAGVTGELFFGEGSRLTVL.

Note on this clone: This may arise from a read error, as a much more abundant clone is one base away. The chain joins TRBV7-8 to TRBJ2-3; D not certain. V gave up 0 bases and J gave up 2 bases, with 3 bases separating them. The CDR3 consists of 13 residues. Looked up from germline, CDR1 is SGHVS and CDR2 is FQNEAQ. The CDR3 region has the DNA TGTGCCAGCAGCTTAGCGGCCACAGATACGCAGTATTTT. It is translated as CASSLAATDTQYF.

The V gene is TRBV6-5, the J gene TRBJ1-5; D is uncertain. The CDR3 is made up of 14 amino acids. The germline V gene encodes CDR1 MNHEY and CDR2 SVGAGI. V lost 7 bases to trimming and J lost 0 bases, with 10 bases between them. CDR3 amino acids: CASTGAISNQPQHF. The DNA for the CDR3 is TGTGCCAGCACGGGAGCTATTAGCAATCAGCCCCAGCATTTT.

This rearrangement joins TRBV3-1 (or the pseudogene TRBV3-2) to TRBJ2-7; D uncertain. Germline CDR1 reads LGHDT; CDR2 reads YNNKEL (reference sequence). Between the trimmed V and J ends, which lost 4 bases and 2 bases, there was a span of 15 bases. The CDR3 length is 15 residues. In DNA form, the CDR3 reads TGTGCCAGCAGCCCCGCCGGCAGGATAGCCTACGAGCAGTACTTC. Translation gives CASSPAGRIAYEQYF.

Concerning this clone: Germline and junction disagree at one end, which may indicate a read error. J is TRBJ1-1 and V is TRBV6-1; D unclear. The CDR3 runs 13 residues. CDR1 and CDR2 from the germline V gene are MNHNS and SASEGT. The CDR3 here is CASTETGNTEAFF. The CDR3 region has the DNA TGTGCCAGCACTGAAACCGGGAACACTGAAGCTTTCTTT.

The chain recombines TRBV19 with TRBJ2-1; 9 nucleotides align to TRBD1. This CDR3 region has 15 residues. V shed 3 bases and J 6 bases; nucleotides not matched to a gene: 6. CDR1 is LNHDA, CDR2 SQIVND, per germline (reference sequence). The CDR3: CASSMGQGRSNEQFF. DNA for the CDR3: TGTGCCAGTAGTATGGGACAGGGTAGATCCAATGAGCAGTTCTTC.

The chain joins TRBV5-8 to TRBJ1-4; D unclear. Germline V gives CDR1 SGHTS, CDR2 YDEGEE. This CDR3 comprises 15 residues. The V and J ends lost 4 bases and 3 bases respectively, with 13 bases between them. The CDR3 loop is CASSPFSGSNEKLFF. The CDR3 nucleotides read TGTGCCAGCAGCCCGTTTTCGGGGTCTAATGAAAAACTGTTTTTT.

This clone was seen many times. The rearrangement joins TRBV6-4 to TRBJ2-6, with TRBD2 as a possible D gene (6 bases). The CDR3 spans 14 residues. V lost 4 bases and J lost 3, with 7 bases in between. CDR1 and CDR2 (germline): MRHNA, SNTAGT. CDR3 coding DNA: TGTGCCAGCAGTGCCGGGGGTGGGGCCAACGTCCTGACTTTC. Translation gives CASSAGGGANVLTF.

The chain has TRBV9 and TRBJ1-1; TRBD1 matches 7 bases. The V gene end was trimmed by 4 bases and the J gene end by 5 bases; junction bases not matched to a gene: 20. CDR3 length: 18 residues. Germline-derived CDR1 and CDR2 are SGDLS and YYNGEE. CDR3 loop: CASSSNIPEGAGGTEAFF. The CDR3 coding sequence is TGTGCCAGCAGCTCGAATATCCCAGAGGGGGCAGGGGGGACTGAAGCTTTCTTT.

The rearrangement joins TRBV6-4 to TRBJ1-2, with TRBD1 as a possible D gene (5 bases). Trimming shortened V by 10 bases and J by 12 bases, and 18 bases separated the two germline ends. The CDR3 runs to 11 residues. Germline-derived CDR1 and CDR2 are MRHNA and SNTAGT. The DNA for the CDR3 is TGTGCCACCGTAAGATGGGGCAGTCACACCTTC. It encodes CATVRWGSHTF.